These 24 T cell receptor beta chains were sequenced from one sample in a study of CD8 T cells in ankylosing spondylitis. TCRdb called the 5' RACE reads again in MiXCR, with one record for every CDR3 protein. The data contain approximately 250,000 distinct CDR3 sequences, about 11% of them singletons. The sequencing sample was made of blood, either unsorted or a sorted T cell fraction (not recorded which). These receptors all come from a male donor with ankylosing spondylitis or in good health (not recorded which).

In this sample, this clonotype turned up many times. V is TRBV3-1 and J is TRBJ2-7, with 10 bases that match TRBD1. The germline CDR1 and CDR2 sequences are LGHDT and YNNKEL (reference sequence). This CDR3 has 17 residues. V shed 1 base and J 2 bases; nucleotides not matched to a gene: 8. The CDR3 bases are TGTGCCAGCAGCCAAGTGGAGACCGGGACAGGGGCCTACGAGCAGTACTTC. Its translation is CASSQVETGTGAYEQYF.

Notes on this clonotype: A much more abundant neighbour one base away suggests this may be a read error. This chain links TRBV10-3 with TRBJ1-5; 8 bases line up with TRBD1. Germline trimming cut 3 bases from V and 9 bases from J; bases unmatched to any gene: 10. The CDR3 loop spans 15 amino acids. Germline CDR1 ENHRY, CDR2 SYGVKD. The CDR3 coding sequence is TGTGCCATCAGTGACCCTGGACAGGGTGGACGGCCCCAGCATTTT. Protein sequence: CAISDPGQGGRPQHF.

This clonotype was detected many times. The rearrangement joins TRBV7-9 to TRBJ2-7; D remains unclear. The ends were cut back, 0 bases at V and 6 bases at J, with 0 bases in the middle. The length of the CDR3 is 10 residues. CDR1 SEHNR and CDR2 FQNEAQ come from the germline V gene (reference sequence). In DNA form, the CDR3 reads TGTGCCAGCAGCTTAGCCGAGCAGTACTTC. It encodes CASSLAEQYF.

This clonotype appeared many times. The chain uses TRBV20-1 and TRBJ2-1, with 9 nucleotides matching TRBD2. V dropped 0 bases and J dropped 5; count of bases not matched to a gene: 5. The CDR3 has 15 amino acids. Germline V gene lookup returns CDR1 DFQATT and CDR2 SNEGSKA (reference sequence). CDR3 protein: CSARDFAGGDNEQFF. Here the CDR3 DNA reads TGCAGTGCTAGAGATTTCGCGGGAGGGGACAATGAGCAGTTCTTC.

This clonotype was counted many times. The CDR3 DNA is TGTGCCAGCTCACCACGAGGAGCTAGCTCCTACAATGAGCAGTTCTTC. Its protein is CASSPRGASSYNEQFF. The chain couples TRBV18 to TRBJ2-1; D unclear. The CDR3 has 16 residues. V gave up 1 base and J gave up 0 bases, with 10 bases separating them. Germline CDR1 reads KGHSH; CDR2 reads LQKENI.

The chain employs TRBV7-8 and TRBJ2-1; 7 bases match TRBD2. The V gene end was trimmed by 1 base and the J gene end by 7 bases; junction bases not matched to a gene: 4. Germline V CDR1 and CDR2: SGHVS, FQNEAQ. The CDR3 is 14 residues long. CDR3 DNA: TGTGCCAGCAGCTTAGGAGCGGGATTGAATGAGCAGTTCTTC. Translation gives CASSLGAGLNEQFF.

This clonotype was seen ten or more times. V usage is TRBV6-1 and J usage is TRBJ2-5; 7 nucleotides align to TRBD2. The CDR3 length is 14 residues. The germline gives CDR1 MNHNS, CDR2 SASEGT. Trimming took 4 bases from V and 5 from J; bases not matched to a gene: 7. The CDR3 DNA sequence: TGTGCCAGCAGTGCCCGGGGAGGGCAGGAGACCCAGTACTTC. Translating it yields CASSARGGQETQYF.

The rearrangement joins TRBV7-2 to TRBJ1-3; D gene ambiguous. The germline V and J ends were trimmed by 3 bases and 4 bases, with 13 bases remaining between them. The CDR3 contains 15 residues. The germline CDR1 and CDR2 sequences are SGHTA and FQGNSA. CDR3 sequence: CASSLIQTLGNTIYF. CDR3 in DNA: TGTGCCAGCAGCTTGATCCAGACACTAGGAAACACCATATATTTT.

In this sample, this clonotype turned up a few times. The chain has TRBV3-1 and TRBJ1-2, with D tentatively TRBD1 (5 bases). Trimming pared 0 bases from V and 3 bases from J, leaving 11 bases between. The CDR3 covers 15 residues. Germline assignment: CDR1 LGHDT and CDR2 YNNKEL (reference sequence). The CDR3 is CASSQDHQGYYGYTF. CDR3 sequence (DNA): TGTGCCAGCAGCCAAGATCACCAGGGCTACTATGGCTACACCTTC.

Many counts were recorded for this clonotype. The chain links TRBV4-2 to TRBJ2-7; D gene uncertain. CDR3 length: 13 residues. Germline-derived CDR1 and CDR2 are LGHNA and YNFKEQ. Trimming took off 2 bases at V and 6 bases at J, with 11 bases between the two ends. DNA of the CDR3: TGTGCCAGCAGCCAAAATATAGTTGTCGAGCAGTACTTC. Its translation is CASSQNIVVEQYF.

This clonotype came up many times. CDR3 coding DNA: TGCAGCGTTTTTAGGGCGTACACAGATACGCAGTATTTT. It specifies CSVFRAYTDTQYF. V gene TRBV29-1 combines with J gene TRBJ2-3, with D unclear. Germline CDR1 reads SQVTM; CDR2 reads ANQGSEA. The CDR3 spans 13 residues. The ends were cut back, 5 bases at V and 2 bases at J, with 11 bases in the middle.

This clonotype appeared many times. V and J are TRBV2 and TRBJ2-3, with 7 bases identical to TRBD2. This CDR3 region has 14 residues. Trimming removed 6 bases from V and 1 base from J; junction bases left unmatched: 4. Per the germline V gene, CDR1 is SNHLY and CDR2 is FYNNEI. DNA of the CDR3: TGTGCCAGCAGGACCAGCGGGGGCACAGATACGCAGTATTTT. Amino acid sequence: CASRTSGGTDTQYF.

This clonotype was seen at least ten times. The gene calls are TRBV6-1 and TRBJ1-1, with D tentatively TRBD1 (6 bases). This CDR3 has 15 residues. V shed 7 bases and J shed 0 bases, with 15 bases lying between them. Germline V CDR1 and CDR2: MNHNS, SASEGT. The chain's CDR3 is CASTKAGGLNTEAFF. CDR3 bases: TGTGCCAGCACCAAAGCGGGGGGCCTGAACACTGAAGCTTTCTTT.

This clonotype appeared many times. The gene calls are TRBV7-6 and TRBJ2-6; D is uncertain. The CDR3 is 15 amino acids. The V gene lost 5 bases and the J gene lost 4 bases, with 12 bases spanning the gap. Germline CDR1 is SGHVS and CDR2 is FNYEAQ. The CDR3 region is CASSPSDTGANVLTF. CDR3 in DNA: TGTGCCAGCAGCCCATCGGATACCGGGGCCAACGTCCTGACTTTC.

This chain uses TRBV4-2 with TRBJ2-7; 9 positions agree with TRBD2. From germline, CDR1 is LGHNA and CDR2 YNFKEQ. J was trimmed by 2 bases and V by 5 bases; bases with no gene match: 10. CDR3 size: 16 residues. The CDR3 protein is CASSSPGLASTYEQYF. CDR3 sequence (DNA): TGTGCCAGCAGCTCCCCCGGACTAGCGTCTACCTACGAGCAGTACTTC.

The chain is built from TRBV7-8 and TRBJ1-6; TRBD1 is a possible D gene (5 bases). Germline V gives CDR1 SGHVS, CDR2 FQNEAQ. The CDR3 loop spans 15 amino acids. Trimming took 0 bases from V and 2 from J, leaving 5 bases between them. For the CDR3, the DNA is TGTGCCAGCAGCTTAGCGGGGGCCTATAATTCACCCCTCCACTTT. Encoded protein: CASSLAGAYNSPLHF.

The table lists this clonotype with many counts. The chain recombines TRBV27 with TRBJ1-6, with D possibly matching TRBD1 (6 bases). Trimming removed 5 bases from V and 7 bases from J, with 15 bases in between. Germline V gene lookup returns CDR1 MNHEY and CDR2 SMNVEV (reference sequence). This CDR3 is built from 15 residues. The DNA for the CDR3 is TGTGCCAGCAGTATTACAGGGTTGGGGAATTCACCCCTCCACTTT. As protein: CASSITGLGNSPLHF.

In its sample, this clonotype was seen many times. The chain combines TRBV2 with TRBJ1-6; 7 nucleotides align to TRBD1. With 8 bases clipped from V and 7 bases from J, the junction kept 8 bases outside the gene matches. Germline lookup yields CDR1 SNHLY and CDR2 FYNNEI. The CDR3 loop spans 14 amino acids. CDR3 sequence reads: CASGRQGYNSPLHF. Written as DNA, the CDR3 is TGTGCCAGCGGCCGACAGGGATACAATTCACCCCTCCACTTT. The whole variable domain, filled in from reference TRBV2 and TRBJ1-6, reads EPEVTQTPSHQVTQMGQEVILRCVPISNHLYFYWYRQILGQKVEFLVSFYNNEISEKSEIFDDQFSVERPDGSNFTLKIRSTKLEDSAMYFCASGRQGYNSPLHFGNGTRLTVT.

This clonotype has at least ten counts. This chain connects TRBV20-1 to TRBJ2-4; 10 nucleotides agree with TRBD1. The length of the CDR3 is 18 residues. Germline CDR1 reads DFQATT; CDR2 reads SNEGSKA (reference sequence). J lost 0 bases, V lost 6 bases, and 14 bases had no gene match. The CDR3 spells CSAAPTGGAGLAKNIQYF. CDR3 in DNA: TGCAGTGCCGCCCCGACAGGGGGCGCGGGTCTAGCCAAAAACATTCAGTACTTC.

CDR3 protein: CAWSGTGGNTEAFF. The CDR3 nucleotides are TGTGCCTGGAGTGGGACAGGGGGCAACACTGAAGCTTTCTTT. The rearrangement links TRBV30 to TRBJ1-1; 11 bases align to TRBD1. Per germline, CDR1 GTSNPN and CDR2 SVGIG (reference sequence). The CDR3 runs 14 residues. V lost 1 base and J lost 2; bases outside the gene matches: 0.

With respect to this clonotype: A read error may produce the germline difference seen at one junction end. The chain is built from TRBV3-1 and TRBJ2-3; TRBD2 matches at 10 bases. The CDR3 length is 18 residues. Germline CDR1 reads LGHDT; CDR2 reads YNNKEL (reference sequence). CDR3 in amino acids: CASSQGLAGGLRGDTQYF. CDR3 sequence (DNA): TGTGCCAGTAGCCAAGGGTTAGCGGGGGGTCTTCGGGGAGATACGCAGTATTTT.

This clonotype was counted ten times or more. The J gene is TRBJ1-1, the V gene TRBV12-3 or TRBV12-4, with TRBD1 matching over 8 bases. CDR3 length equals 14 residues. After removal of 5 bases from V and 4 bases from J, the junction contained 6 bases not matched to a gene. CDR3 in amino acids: CASSERTGITEAFF. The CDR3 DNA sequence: TGTGCCAGCAGTGAACGGACAGGGATCACTGAAGCTTTCTTT.

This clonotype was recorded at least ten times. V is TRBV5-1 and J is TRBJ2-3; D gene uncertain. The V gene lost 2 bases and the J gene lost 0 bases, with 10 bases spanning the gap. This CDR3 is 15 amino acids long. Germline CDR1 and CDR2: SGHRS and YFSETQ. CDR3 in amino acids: CASSLGISSTDTQYF. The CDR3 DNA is TGCGCCAGCAGCTTAGGGATTTCTAGCACAGATACGCAGTATTTT.

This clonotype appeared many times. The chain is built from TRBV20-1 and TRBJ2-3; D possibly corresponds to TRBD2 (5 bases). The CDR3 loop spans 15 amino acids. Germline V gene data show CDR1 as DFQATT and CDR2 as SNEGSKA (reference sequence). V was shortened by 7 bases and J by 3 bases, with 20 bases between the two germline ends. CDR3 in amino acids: CSVSSQAGATDTQYF. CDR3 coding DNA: TGCAGTGTTTCTTCCCAGGCGGGCGCGACAGATACGCAGTATTTT.